This TCR beta chain was sequenced during a study of cytomegalovirus exposure and HLA in healthy donors. For the study at large: Counted in an early data release were approximately 80 million unique TCRs from HLA-typed donors.

About this clone itself: Its antigen is unknown.

Researchers ran the PCR with 60 Vbeta and 13 Jbeta primers. Repertoires were generated with immunoSEQ multiplex PCR, while TCRdb's copy carries only in-frame clones and drops some. Among 45,000 to 65,000 clones listed, over 60% were seen once. Germline assignment: CDR1 LGHNA and CDR2 YSLEER. V lost 2 bases to trimming and J lost 2 bases; unmatched junction nucleotides: 2. The CDR3 covers 15 residues. Study findings and constraints: The study assumed roughly uniform donor sequencing depth for presence/absence analyses.

This chain connects TRBV4-3 to TRBJ1-3; 8 bases agree with TRBD1. The TCR originated in a woman aged 40 to 50 in good health and CMV-seropositive. Sequencing was carried out using PBMCs. CDR3: CASSQTGGPGNTIYF. CDR3 in DNA: TGCGCCAGCAGCCAAACAGGGGGACCTGGAAACACCATATATTTT.